This paragraph covers one T cell receptor beta chain sequence. The method was immunoSEQ multiplex PCR; TCRdb's version includes in-frame clones alone and lacks a portion of them. The data hold about 49,000 clones, with about 88% observed a single time. The data are from a study of radiotherapy plus CTLA-4 blockade in lung cancer. Overall study context: Objective responses were recorded in roughly 17% of patients, with disease control recorded in 30% to 35%.

Germline V CDR1 and CDR2: SEHNR, FQNEAQ (reference sequence). With 5 bases removed from V and 4 bases from J, the gap between germline ends came to 18 bases. The CDR3 has 16 residues. The sequences come from peripheral blood, collected from a patient treated with radiotherapy plus ipilimumab. J is TRBJ2-4 and V is TRBV7-9; D may be TRBD2 (5 bases). This receptor was taken from a human donor with non-small cell lung cancer whose response to radiotherapy plus ipilimumab could not be evaluated. The CDR3 reads CASSQDRFGEKNIQYF. CDR3 DNA sequence: TGTGCCAGCAGCCAGGACCGCTTCGGGGAAAAAAACATTCAGTACTTC.